These 24 T cell receptor beta chains were all obtained from the same sample, sequenced in a study of technical replicates of blood from several donors. This table comes from immunoSEQ multiplex PCR, and its TCRdb copy is limited to in-frame clones, with some not included. This table holds 95,000 or so clones, roughly 95% found once. Sequenced sample: T cells isolated from PBMCs. These receptors were collected from a human donor in good health.

This chain links TRBV7-3 with TRBJ2-1, with D unresolved. V was shortened by 2 bases and J by 0 bases, with 8 bases between the two germline ends. Germline V gene data show CDR1 as SGHTA and CDR2 as FQGTGA. The length of the CDR3 is 15 residues. The CDR3 spells CASSLGVSSYNEQFF. DNA of the CDR3: TGTGCCAGCAGCTTAGGAGTCAGCTCCTACAATGAGCAGTTCTTC.

The V and J genes are TRBV4-2 and TRBJ1-3, with 8 positions matching TRBD1. Per germline, CDR1 LGHNA and CDR2 YNFKEQ. The CDR3 runs 17 residues. Trimming removed 1 base from V and 3 bases from J; junction bases left unmatched: 8. Here the CDR3 DNA reads TGTGCCAGCAGCCAAGGAGGACAGGGAGGTTTTGGAAACACCATATATTTT. Translated, it gives CASSQGGQGGFGNTIYF.

V usage is TRBV9 and J usage is TRBJ2-1; 13 bases are shared with TRBD2. V lost 3 bases and J lost 8; bases outside the gene matches: 5. This CDR3 is built from 15 residues. Germline V gives CDR1 SGDLS, CDR2 YYNGEE. The CDR3 nucleotides read TGTGCCAGCAGCGGGACTAGCGGGAGTTACTATGAGCAGTTCTTC. Residues: CASSGTSGSYYEQFF.

This clone was picked up one time. The chain links TRBV7-6 to TRBJ2-2; possible D gene TRBD2, 6 bases. Germline CDR1 reads SGHVS; CDR2 reads FNYEAQ. V lost 4 bases and J 8 bases, leaving 17 bases between the germline ends. The CDR3 runs to 15 residues. CDR3 protein: CASSSTPGLGGELFF. CDR3 in DNA: TGTGCCAGCAGCTCAACTCCGGGACTGGGAGGGGAGCTGTTTTTT.

The gene calls are TRBV19 and TRBJ2-2; 8 bases match TRBD2. The CDR3 length is 13 residues. CDR1 and CDR2 from the germline V gene are LNHDA and SQIVND (reference sequence). V was pared by 6 bases and J by 7 bases, with 4 bases of the junction left unmatched. CDR3 nucleotides: TGTGCCAGTAGAGCGGGAGTAGGCGGGGAGCTGTTTTTT. Protein sequence: CASRAGVGGELFF.

This chain connects TRBV5-6 to TRBJ2-3; 7 nucleotides align to TRBD2. The J segment lost 0 bases and the V segment lost 2 bases, leaving 6 bases of the junction unmatched. CDR1 SGHDT and CDR2 YYEEEE come from the germline V gene. This CDR3 has 16 residues. The CDR3 loop is CASSFTGGRSTDTQYF. The CDR3, as DNA: TGTGCCAGCAGCTTCACGGGAGGACGTAGCACAGATACGCAGTATTTT.

The chain employs TRBV6-1 and TRBJ2-5; D possibly corresponds to TRBD1 (6 bases). The CDR3 has 14 amino acids. Germline lookup yields CDR1 MNHNS and CDR2 SASEGT. Trimming shortened V by 4 bases and J by 4 bases, and 13 bases separated the two germline ends. CDR3 DNA: TGTGCCAGCAGTGTCACAGGGTGGGGAGAGACCCAGTACTTC. Protein product: CASSVTGWGETQYF.

The chain links TRBV10-3 to TRBJ2-2; 12 bases are a match to TRBD1. CDR3 size: 17 residues. The junction had 9 bases not matched to a gene; V was cut back by 4 bases and J by 6 bases. CDR1 and CDR2 (germline): ENHRY, SYGVKD. The CDR3 sequence is CAISGDRGLFPAGELFF. Written as DNA, the CDR3 is TGTGCCATCAGTGGGGACAGGGGGCTATTCCCCGCCGGGGAGCTGTTTTTT.

V and J are TRBV30 and TRBJ1-2; tentatively, D is TRBD1 (6 bases). Germline CDR1 is GTSNPN and CDR2 is SVGIG (reference sequence). The V gene lost 3 bases and the J gene lost 2 bases, with 13 bases spanning the gap. The CDR3 covers 14 residues. CDR3 in amino acids: CAWSPGHFNYGYTF. The CDR3 nucleotides are TGTGCCTGGAGCCCGGGACACTTCAACTATGGCTACACCTTC.

CDR3 sequence reads: CASSPRVGTEQYF. In DNA, the CDR3 is TGTGCCAGCAGCCCCCGGGTGGGGACAGAGCAGTACTTC. This chain uses TRBV7-9 with TRBJ2-7; tentatively, D is TRBD1 (6 bases). The germline gives CDR1 SEHNR, CDR2 FQNEAQ (reference sequence). The CDR3 contains 13 residues. V was shortened by 5 bases and J by 7 bases, with 15 bases between the two germline ends.

This clone was seen just once. J is TRBJ2-1 and V is TRBV13, with 7 bases that match TRBD2. CDR1 and CDR2 (germline): PRHDT, FYEKMQ (reference sequence). CDR3 length equals 16 residues. Trimming at V came to 4 bases and at J to 5 bases, leaving 11 bases not matched to a gene. The CDR3 loop is CASSWRETPNHNEQFF. The CDR3 DNA follows: TGTGCCAGCAGCTGGCGGGAGACCCCCAACCACAATGAGCAGTTCTTC.

This clone was found once. The chain carries TRBV7-9 and TRBJ1-2, with a possible D match to TRBD1 (5 bases). V was trimmed by 1 base and J by 5 bases, leaving 14 bases between them. The CDR3 extends over 15 amino acids. Germline V gene lookup returns CDR1 SEHNR and CDR2 FQNEAQ (reference sequence). CDR3 sequence reads: CASSLGVGTSYGYTF. The DNA of the CDR3 is TGTGCCAGCAGCTTAGGGGTTGGGACTTCGTATGGCTACACCTTC.

The rearrangement links TRBV11-3 to TRBJ2-5; a possible D gene is TRBD2 (6 bases). The CDR3 extends over 14 amino acids. The germline CDR1 and CDR2 sequences are SGHNT and YENEEA. V shed 5 bases and J shed 2 bases, with 12 bases lying between them. CDR3 DNA: TGTGCCAGCAGCCGGGAGAGGACTCAAGAGACCCAGTACTTC. Protein: CASSRERTQETQYF. Filled out from reference TRBV11-3 and TRBJ2-5, the complete variable domain reads EAGVVQSPRYKIIEKKQPVAFWCNPISGHNTLYWYLQNLGQGPELLIRYENEEAVDDSQLPKDRFSAERLKGVDSTLKIQPAELGDSAVYLCASSRERTQETQYFGPGTRLLVL.

Of note for this clone: Germline and junction disagree at one end, which may indicate a read error. V usage is TRBV7-2 and J usage is TRBJ2-1; 11 bases are a match to TRBD2. CDR3 length equals 15 residues. Looked up from germline, CDR1 is SGHTA and CDR2 is FQGNSA. In nucleotides, the CDR3 is TGTGCCAGCAGGTTAGCGGGAGGGTACTACAATGAGCAGTTCTTC. This codes for CASRLAGGYYNEQFF.

This clone was seen just once. The V and J genes are TRBV27 and TRBJ2-7; no clear D. V lost 4 bases and J 2 bases, leaving 21 bases between the germline ends. From germline, CDR1 is MNHEY and CDR2 SMNVEV (reference sequence). This CDR3 comprises 17 residues. As DNA, the CDR3 is TGTGCCAGCAGTTCACCCCGGGTGGAACAATTTCCCTACGAGCAGTACTTC. The encoded protein is CASSSPRVEQFPYEQYF.

The chain recombines TRBV27 with TRBJ1-5; D gene uncertain. V was cut by 3 bases and J by 0 bases, with 9 bases left in between. The CDR3 covers 15 residues. CDR1 is MNHEY and CDR2 is SMNVEV in the germline V gene (reference sequence). CDR3 sequence: CASSFSPHSNQPQHF. CDR3 in DNA: TGTGCCAGCAGTTTCAGTCCACATAGCAATCAGCCCCAGCATTTT.

The chain employs TRBV5-6 and TRBJ2-7, with 9 positions matching TRBD2. The V gene's germline CDR1 is SGHDT and CDR2 YYEEEE. V lost 0 bases to trimming and J lost 5 bases; unmatched junction nucleotides: 6. CDR3 length: 15 residues. CDR3 loop: CASSLDRAGGDEQYF. The CDR3 DNA reads TGTGCCAGCAGCTTGGATCGGGCGGGAGGGGACGAGCAGTACTTC.

The genes are TRBV28 and TRBJ2-2; TRBD2 matches at 13 bases. Looked up from germline, CDR1 is MDHEN and CDR2 is SYDVKM. This CDR3 contains 16 residues. Trimming removed 6 bases from V and 4 bases from J; junction bases left unmatched: 5. The CDR3: CASSPLAGGPTGELFF. The CDR3 nucleotides read TGTGCCAGCAGCCCACTAGCGGGAGGGCCCACCGGGGAGCTGTTTTTT.

This chain uses TRBV28 with TRBJ2-1; 12 nucleotides line up with TRBD2. Germline CDR1 reads MDHEN; CDR2 reads SYDVKM. CDR3 length equals 16 residues. The trim removed 2 bases at V and 4 bases at J, leaving 3 bases unmatched. The CDR3 reads CASSLGTSGSYNEQFF. The CDR3 DNA is TGTGCCAGCAGTTTAGGGACTAGCGGGTCTTACAATGAGCAGTTCTTC.

The chain links TRBV27 to TRBJ1-6; a weak D match, TRBD1 (5 bases). V gave up 6 bases and J gave up 7 bases, with 16 bases separating them. Looked up from germline, CDR1 is MNHEY and CDR2 is SMNVEV (reference sequence). The CDR3 sequence is 15 residues long. The CDR3 sequence is CASRPGGGGNSPLHF. CDR3 in DNA: TGTGCCAGCAGACCAGGTGGTGGGGGGAATTCACCCCTCCACTTT.

V is TRBV4-2 and J is TRBJ1-5; D possibly corresponds to TRBD1 (6 bases). V was clipped by 0 bases and J by 0 bases, with 15 bases between them. Germline values: CDR1 LGHNA, CDR2 YNFKEQ. The CDR3 covers 18 residues. CDR3 residues: CASSQDSGGPFSNQPQHF. CDR3 nucleotide sequence: TGTGCCAGCAGCCAAGATTCCGGGGGGCCCTTTAGCAATCAGCCCCAGCATTTT.

This clone was counted only a few times. The chain combines TRBV9 with TRBJ1-4, with D possibly TRBD1 on 6 matching bases. The CDR3 contains 16 residues. Germline CDR1 and CDR2: SGDLS and YYNGEE. V lost 4 bases, J lost 3 bases, and 16 bases lay in between. CDR3 sequence (DNA): TGTGCCAGCAGCTCAGGCATAGGGGGTGCTAATGAAAAACTGTTTTTT. Translated: CASSSGIGGANEKLFF.

The J gene is TRBJ2-3, the V gene TRBV2, with D possibly TRBD1 on 5 matching bases. V shed 1 base and J shed 2 bases, with 16 bases lying between them. The CDR3 consists of 17 residues. Germline V gene sequence: CDR1 SNHLY, CDR2 FYNNEI. The CDR3 protein is CASSEGVRELFTDTQYF. CDR3 coding DNA: TGTGCCAGCAGTGAAGGGGTCAGGGAACTTTTCACAGATACGCAGTATTTT.

The V call is TRBV28, the J call TRBJ1-5; D is unclear. Germline CDR1 reads MDHEN; CDR2 reads SYDVKM. This CDR3 comprises 13 residues. The CDR3 sequence: CASNVYRYQPQHF. The CDR3 nucleotides are TGTGCTTCAAATGTTTACCGGTATCAGCCCCAGCATTTT.